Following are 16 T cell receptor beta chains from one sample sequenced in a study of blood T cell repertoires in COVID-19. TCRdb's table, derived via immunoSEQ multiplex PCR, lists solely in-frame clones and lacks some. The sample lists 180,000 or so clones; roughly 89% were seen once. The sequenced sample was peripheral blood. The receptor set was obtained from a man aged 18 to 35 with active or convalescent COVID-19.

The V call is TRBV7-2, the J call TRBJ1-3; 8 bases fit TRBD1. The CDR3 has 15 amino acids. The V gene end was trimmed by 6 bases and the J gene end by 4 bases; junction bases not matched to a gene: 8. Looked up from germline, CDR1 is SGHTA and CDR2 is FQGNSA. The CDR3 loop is CASSSQTGEGNTIYF. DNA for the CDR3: TGTGCCAGCAGTTCCCAGACAGGGGAAGGAAACACCATATATTTT.

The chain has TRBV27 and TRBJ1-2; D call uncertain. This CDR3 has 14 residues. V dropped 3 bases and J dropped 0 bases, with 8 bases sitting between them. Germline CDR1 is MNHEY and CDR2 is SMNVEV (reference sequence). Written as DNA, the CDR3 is TGTGCCAGCAGTTTCGCCGGGGCTAACTATGGCTACACCTTC. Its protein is CASSFAGANYGYTF.

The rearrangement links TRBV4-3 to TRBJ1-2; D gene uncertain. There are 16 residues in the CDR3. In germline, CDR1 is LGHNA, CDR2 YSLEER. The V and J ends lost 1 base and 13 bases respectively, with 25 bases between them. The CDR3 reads CASSQGSGLGSQAGTF. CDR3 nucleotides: TGCGCCAGCAGCCAAGGAAGCGGGCTCGGGTCCCAGGCAGGCACCTTC.

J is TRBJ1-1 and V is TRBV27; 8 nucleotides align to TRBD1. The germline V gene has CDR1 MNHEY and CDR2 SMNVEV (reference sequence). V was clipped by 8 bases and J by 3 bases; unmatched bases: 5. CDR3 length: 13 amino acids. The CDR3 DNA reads TGTGCCAGCCGCCCGACAGGGGACACTGAAGCTTTCTTT. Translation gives CASRPTGDTEAFF.

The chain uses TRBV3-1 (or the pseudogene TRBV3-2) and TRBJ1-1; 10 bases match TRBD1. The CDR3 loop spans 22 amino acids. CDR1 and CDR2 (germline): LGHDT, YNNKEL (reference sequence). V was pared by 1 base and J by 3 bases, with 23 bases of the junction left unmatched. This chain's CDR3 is CASSQVSPGQGWGMTRDTEAFF. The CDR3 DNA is TGTGCCAGCAGCCAAGTCTCACCGGGACAGGGGTGGGGAATGACAAGGGACACTGAAGCTTTCTTT.

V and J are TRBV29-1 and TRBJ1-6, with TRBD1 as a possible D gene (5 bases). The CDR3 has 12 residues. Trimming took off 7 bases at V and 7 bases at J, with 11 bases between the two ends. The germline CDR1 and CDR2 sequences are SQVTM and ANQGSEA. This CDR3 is CSAGGGNSPLHF. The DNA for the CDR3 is TGCAGCGCGGGGGGAGGGAATTCACCCCTCCACTTT.

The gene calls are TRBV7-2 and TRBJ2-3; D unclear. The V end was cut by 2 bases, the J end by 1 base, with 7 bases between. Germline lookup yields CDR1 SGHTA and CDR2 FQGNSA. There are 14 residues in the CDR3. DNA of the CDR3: TGTGCCAGCAGCTTATTTTTAGGCACAGATACGCAGTATTTT. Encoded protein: CASSLFLGTDTQYF.

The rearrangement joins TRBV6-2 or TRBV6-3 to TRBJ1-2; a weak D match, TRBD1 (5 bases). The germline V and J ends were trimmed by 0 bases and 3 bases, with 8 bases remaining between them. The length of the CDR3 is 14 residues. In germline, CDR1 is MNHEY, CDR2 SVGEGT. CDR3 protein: CASSYSPGDYGYTF. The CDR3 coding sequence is TGTGCCAGCAGTTACTCGCCGGGGGACTATGGCTACACCTTC.

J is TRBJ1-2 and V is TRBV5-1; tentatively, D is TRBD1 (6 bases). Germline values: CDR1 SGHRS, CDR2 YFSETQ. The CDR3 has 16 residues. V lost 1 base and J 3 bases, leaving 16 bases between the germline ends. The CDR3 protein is CASSLLGFEGDYGYTF. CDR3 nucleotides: TGCGCCAGCAGCTTGTTAGGTTTCGAGGGGGACTATGGCTACACCTTC.

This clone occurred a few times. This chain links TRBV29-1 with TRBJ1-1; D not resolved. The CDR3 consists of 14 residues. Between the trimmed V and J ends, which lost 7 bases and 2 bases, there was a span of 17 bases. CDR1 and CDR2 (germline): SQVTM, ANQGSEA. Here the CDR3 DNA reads TGCAGCGCTCGGGGTGGGCAGACAAACACTGAAGCTTTCTTT. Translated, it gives CSARGGQTNTEAFF.

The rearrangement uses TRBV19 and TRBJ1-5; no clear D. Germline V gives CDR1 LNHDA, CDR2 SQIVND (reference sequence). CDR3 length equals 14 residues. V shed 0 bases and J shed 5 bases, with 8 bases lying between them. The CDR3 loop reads CASSIERDYQPQHF. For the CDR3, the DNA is TGTGCCAGTAGTATAGAGAGGGATTATCAGCCCCAGCATTTT.

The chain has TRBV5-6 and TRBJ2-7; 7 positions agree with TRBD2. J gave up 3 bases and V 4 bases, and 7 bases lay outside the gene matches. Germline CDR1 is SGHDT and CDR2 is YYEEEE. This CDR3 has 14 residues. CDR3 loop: CASSQGLPFYEQYF. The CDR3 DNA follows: TGTGCCAGCAGCCAGGGACTACCCTTCTACGAGCAGTACTTC.

The CDR3: CASSSPPYGYTF. The DNA of the CDR3 is TGTGCCAGCAGTTCCCCCCCTTATGGCTACACCTTC. J is TRBJ1-2 and V is TRBV28; D call uncertain. From germline, CDR1 is MDHEN and CDR2 SYDVKM. Trimming left V 4 bases short and J 5 bases short, with 8 bases between. The CDR3 is made up of 12 amino acids.

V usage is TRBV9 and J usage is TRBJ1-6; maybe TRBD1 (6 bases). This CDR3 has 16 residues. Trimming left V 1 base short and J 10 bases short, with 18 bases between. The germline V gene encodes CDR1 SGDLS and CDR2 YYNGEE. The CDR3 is CASSVSSGTSSSPLHF. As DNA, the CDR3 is TGTGCCAGCAGCGTATCCTCCGGGACAAGTAGCTCACCCCTCCACTTT.

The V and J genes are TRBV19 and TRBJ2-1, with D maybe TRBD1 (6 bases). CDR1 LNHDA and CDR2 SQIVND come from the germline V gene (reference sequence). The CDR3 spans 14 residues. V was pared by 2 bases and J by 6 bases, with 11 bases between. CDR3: CASSIRQVGNEQFF. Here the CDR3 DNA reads TGTGCCAGTAGTATAAGACAGGTCGGCAATGAGCAGTTCTTC.

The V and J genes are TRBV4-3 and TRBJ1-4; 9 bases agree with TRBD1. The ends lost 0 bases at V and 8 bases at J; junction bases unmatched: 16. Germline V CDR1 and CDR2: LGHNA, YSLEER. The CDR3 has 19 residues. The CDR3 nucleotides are TGCGCCAGCAGCCAAGATTACGGTTCCCGGGACAGGGTGGGCGAAAAACTGTTTTTT. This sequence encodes CASSQDYGSRDRVGEKLFF.